These 4 T cell receptor beta chains originate from one sample sequenced in a study of OX40 agonist ivuxolimab in advanced cancers. Profiling relied on immunoSEQ multiplex PCR, and the TCRdb table lists in-frame clones only, not all of them. This sample carries 90,000 to 120,000 clones, approximately 89% of them seen once, and the ten largest clones take 1.2%. Specimen: CD4+ or CD8+ T cells sorted from blood, collected in a trial of the OX40 agonist ivuxolimab. All receptors derive from an adult with an advanced solid tumor such as melanoma, head and neck, liver or kidney cancer.

The chain uses TRBV18 and TRBJ2-1; D may correspond to TRBD1 or TRBD2 (8 bases each). The germline CDR1 and CDR2 sequences are KGHSH and LQKENI. The length of the CDR3 is 19 residues. With 2 bases removed from V and 7 bases from J, the gap between germline ends came to 27 bases. The CDR3 region has the DNA TGTGCCAGCTCACCAGGACCCGGACAGGGAGCGGGGGACTTTAATGAGCAGTTCTTC. This codes for CASSPGPGQGAGDFNEQFF.

V gene TRBV19 combines with J gene TRBJ2-1, with 7 positions matching TRBD2. The germline CDR1 and CDR2 sequences are LNHDA and SQIVND (reference sequence). The ends lost 5 bases at V and 0 bases at J; junction bases unmatched: 13. This CDR3 comprises 18 residues. The CDR3 loop is CASSPRAQGGSSYNEQFF. CDR3 DNA: TGTGCCAGTAGTCCCCGAGCTCAGGGCGGGAGCTCCTACAATGAGCAGTTCTTC.

The chain combines TRBV7-9 with TRBJ1-1, with 7 positions matching TRBD1. The CDR3 loop spans 14 amino acids. Germline values: CDR1 SEHNR, CDR2 FQNEAQ (reference sequence). J gave up 5 bases and V 7 bases, and 10 bases lay outside the gene matches. Written as DNA, the CDR3 is TGTGCCAGCATCCTTGACAGGGTATGGACTGAAGCTTTCTTT. Translating it yields CASILDRVWTEAFF.

This clone was counted a single time. The chain has TRBV2 and TRBJ2-4; D is perhaps TRBD1 or TRBD2 (5 bases each). The CDR3 contains 17 residues. Germline V gene sequence: CDR1 SNHLY, CDR2 FYNNEI. Between the trimmed V and J ends, which lost 2 bases and 0 bases, there was a span of 14 bases. The CDR3 DNA is TGTGCCAGCAGTGAACTCCGGGACCCTCTAGCCAAAAACATTCAGTACTTC. The encoded protein is CASSELRDPLAKNIQYF.